The subject of this entry is one T cell receptor (beta chain). These data originate in a study of blood T cell repertoires in COVID-19. Sequenced by immunoSEQ multiplex PCR; TCRdb stores in-frame clones only, minus some. The table includes 250,000 to 350,000 clones, 70% to 90% detected once. The CDR3 is 13 residues long. The V end was cut by 7 bases, the J end by 4 bases, with 13 bases between. The V gene's germline CDR1 is LGHNT and CDR2 FRNRAP. V and J are TRBV12-5 and TRBJ2-5; D is possibly TRBD2 (5 bases). The receptor was derived from a woman aged 70 to 79 with COVID-19, enrolled during active disease. The sequencing sample was made of peripheral blood. Here the CDR3 DNA reads TGTGCTAGTGCTGAGACTATCACAGAGACCCAGTACTTC. Amino acids: CASAETITETQYF. The full variable domain, with the rest looked up from reference TRBV12-5 and TRBJ2-5, is DARVTQTPRHKVTEMGQEVTMRCQPILGHNTVFWYRQTMMQGLELLAYFRNRAPLDDSGMPKDRFSAEMPDATLATLKIQPSEPRDSAVYFCASAETITETQYFGPGTRLLVL.